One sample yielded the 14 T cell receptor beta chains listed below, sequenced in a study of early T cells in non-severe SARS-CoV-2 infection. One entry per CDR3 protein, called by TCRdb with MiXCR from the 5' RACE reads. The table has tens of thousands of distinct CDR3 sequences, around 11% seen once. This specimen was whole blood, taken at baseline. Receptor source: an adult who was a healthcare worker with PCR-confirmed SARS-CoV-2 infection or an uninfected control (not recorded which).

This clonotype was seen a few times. CDR3: CASSSNRGRDQPQHF. In DNA, the CDR3 is TGTGCCAGCAGCTCGAACAGGGGGCGGGATCAGCCCCAGCATTTT. V is TRBV11-2 and J is TRBJ1-5; the match to TRBD1 covers 9 bases. The CDR3 is 15 amino acids. CDR1 and CDR2 (germline): SGHAT, FQNNGV. Germline trimming cut 4 bases from V and 5 bases from J; bases unmatched to any gene: 6.

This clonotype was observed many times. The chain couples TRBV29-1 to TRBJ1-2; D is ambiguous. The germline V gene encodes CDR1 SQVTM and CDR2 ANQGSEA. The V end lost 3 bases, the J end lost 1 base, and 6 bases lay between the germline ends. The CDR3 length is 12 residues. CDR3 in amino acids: CSVERDNYGYTF. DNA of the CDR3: TGCAGCGTTGAGAGGGATAACTATGGCTACACCTTC.

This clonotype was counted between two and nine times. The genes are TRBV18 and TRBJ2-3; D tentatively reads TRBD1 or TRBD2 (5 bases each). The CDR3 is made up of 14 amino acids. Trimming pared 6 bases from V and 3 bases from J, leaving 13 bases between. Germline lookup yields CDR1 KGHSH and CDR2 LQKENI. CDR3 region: CASSPRDHTDTQYF. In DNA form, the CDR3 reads TGTGCCAGCTCTCCCCGGGACCATACAGATACGCAGTATTTT.

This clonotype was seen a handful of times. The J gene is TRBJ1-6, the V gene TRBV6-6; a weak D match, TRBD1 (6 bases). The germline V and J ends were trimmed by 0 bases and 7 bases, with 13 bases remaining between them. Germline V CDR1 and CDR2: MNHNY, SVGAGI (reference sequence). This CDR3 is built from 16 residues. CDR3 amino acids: CASSYSIAGVNSPLHF. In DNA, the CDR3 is TGTGCCAGCAGTTACTCGATTGCAGGGGTAAATTCACCCCTCCACTTT.

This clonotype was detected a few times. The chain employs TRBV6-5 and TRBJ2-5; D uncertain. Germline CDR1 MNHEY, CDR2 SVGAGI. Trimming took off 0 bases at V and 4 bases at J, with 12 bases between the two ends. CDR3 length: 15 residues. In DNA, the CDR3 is TGTGCCAGCAGTTACTCTCAAGCCCCGGGAGAGACCCAGTACTTC. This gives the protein CASSYSQAPGETQYF.

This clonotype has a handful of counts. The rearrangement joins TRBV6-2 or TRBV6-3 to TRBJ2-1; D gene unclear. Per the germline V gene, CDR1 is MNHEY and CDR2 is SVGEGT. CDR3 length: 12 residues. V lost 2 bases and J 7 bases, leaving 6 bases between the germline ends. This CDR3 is CASSYDENEQFF. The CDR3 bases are TGTGCCAGCAGTTACGACGAAAATGAGCAGTTCTTC.

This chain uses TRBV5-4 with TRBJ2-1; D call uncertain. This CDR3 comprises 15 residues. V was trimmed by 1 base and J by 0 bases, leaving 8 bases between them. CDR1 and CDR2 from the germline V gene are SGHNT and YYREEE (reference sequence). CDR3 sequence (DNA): TGTGCCAGCAGCTTGTTACTGAGCTCCTACAATGAGCAGTTCTTC. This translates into CASSLLLSSYNEQFF. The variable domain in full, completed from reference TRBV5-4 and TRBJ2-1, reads ETGVTQSPTHLIKTRGQQVTLRCSSQSGHNTVSWYQQALGQGPQFIFQYYREEENGRGNFPPRFSGLQFPNYSSELNVNALELDDSALYLCASSLLLSSYNEQFFGPGTRLTVL.

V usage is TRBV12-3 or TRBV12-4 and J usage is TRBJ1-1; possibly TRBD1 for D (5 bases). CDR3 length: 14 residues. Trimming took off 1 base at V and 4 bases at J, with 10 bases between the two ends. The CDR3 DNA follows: TGTGCCAGCAGTTTAGGGGGGGATACCACTGAAGCTTTCTTT. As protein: CASSLGGDTTEAFF.

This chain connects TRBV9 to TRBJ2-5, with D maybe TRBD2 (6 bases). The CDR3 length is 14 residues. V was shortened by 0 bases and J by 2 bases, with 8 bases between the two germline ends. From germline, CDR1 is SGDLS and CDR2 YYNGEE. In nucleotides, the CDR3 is TGTGCCAGCAGCGTAGGGGCGGGGCAAGAGACCCAGTACTTC. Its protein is CASSVGAGQETQYF.

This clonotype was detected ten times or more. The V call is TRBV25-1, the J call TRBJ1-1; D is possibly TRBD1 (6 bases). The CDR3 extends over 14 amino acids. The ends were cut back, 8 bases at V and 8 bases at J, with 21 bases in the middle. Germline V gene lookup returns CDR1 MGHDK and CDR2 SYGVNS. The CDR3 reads CASVPVGQPQEAFF. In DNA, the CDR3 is TGTGCCAGCGTACCCGTAGGACAGCCTCAGGAAGCTTTCTTT.

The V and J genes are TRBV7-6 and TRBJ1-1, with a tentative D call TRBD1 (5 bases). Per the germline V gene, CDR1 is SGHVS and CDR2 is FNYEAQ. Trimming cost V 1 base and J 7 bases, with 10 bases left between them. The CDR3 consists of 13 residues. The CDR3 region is CASSLGGLGEAFF. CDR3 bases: TGTGCCAGCAGCTTAGGGGGCCTCGGTGAAGCTTTCTTT. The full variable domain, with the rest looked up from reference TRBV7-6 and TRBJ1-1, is GAGVSQSPRYKVTKRGQDVALRCDPISGHVSLYWYRQALGQGPEFLTYFNYEAQQDKSGLPNDRFSAERPEGSISTLTIQRTEQRDSAMYRCASSLGGLGEAFFGQGTRLTVV.

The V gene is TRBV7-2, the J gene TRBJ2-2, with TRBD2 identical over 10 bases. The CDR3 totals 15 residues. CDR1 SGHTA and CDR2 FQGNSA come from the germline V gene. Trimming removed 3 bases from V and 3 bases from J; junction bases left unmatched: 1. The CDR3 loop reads CASSFGLADTGELFF. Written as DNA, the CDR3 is TGTGCCAGCAGCTTCGGACTAGCGGACACCGGGGAGCTGTTTTTT.

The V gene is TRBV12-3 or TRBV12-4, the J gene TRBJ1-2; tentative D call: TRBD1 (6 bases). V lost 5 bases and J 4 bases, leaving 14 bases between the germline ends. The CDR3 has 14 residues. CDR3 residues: CASSPWGDTYGYTF. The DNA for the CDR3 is TGTGCCAGCAGTCCCTGGGGGGACACCTATGGCTACACCTTC.

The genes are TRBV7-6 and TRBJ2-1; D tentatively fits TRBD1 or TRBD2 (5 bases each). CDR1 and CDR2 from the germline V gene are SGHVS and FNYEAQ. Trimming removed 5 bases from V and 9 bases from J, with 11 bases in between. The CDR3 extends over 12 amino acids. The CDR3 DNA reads TGTGCCAGCAGCCCCTCGGGGACTGAGCAGTTCTTC. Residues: CASSPSGTEQFF.